The clone carrying this T cell receptor beta chain was observed at least ten times. Its target is unknown. This entry comes from a study of CD8 T cells in ankylosing spondylitis. Study conclusions and caveats: Disease-linked clones reportedly showed significant enrichment in matched ankylosing spondylitis synovial fluid. What appeared characteristic of ankylosing spondylitis blood was a TCR beta motif of several highly homologous variants.

Scientists made TCR beta libraries using quantitative 5'-RACE with molecular barcodes. TCRdb reanalysed the 5' RACE reads using MiXCR and keeps one entry per CDR3 protein. The sample lists about 840,000 distinct CDR3 sequences; approximately 12% were seen once. Germline lookup yields CDR1 SQVTM and CDR2 ANQGSEA. Trimming removed 7 bases from V and 8 bases from J, with 17 bases in between. This CDR3 has 12 amino acids. Specimen: blood, either unsorted or a sorted T cell fraction (not recorded which). The chain uses TRBV29-1 and TRBJ1-2; D unresolved. The TCR was taken from a male donor with ankylosing spondylitis. The CDR3 DNA sequence: TGCAGCGCCGGAGATGGAGATTACGGCTACACCTTC. It encodes CSAGDGDYGYTF.